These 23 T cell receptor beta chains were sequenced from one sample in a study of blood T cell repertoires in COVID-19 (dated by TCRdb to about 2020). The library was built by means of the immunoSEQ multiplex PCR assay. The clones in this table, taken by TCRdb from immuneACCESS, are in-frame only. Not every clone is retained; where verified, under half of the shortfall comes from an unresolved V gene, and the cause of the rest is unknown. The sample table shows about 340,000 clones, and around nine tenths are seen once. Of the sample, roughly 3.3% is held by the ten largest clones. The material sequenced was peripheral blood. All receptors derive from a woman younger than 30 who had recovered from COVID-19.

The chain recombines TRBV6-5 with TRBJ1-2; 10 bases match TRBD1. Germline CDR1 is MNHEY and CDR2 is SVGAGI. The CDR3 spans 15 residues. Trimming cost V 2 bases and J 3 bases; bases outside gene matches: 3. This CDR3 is CASSYLTGGDYGYTF. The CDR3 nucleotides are TGTGCCAGCAGTTACCTGACAGGGGGCGACTATGGCTACACCTTC.

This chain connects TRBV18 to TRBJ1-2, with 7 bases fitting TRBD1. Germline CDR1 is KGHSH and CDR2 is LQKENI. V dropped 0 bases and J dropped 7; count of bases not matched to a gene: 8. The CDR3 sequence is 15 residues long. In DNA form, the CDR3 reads TGTGCCAGCTCACCACCCATCGGACAGGTCTCTGGCTACACCTTC. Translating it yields CASSPPIGQVSGYTF.

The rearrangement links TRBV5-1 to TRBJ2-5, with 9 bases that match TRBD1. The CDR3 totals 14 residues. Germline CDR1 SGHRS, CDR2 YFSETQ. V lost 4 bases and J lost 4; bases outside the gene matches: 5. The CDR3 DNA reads TGCGCCAGCAGCATCGGACAGGGGCGAGAGACCCAGTACTTC. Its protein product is CASSIGQGRETQYF.

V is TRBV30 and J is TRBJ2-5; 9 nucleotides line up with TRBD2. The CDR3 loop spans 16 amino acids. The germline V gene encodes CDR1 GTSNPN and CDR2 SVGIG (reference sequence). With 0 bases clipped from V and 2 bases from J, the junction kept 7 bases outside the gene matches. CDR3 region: CAWSVLAGEGQETQYF. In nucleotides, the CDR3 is TGTGCCTGGAGTGTTTTAGCGGGGGAGGGTCAAGAGACCCAGTACTTC.

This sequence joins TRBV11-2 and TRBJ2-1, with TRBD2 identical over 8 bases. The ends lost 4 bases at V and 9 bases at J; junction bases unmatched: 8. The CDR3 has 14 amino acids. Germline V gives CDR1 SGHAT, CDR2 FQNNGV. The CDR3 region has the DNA TGTGCCAGCAGCTACGGGAGGGCGTCGGGTGAGCAGTTCTTC. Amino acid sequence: CASSYGRASGEQFF. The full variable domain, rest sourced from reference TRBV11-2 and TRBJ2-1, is EAGVAQSPRYKIIEKRQSVAFWCNPISGHATLYWYQQILGQGPKLLIQFQNNGVVDDSQLPKDRFSAERLKGVDSTLKIQPAKLEDSAVYLCASSYGRASGEQFFGPGTRLTVL.

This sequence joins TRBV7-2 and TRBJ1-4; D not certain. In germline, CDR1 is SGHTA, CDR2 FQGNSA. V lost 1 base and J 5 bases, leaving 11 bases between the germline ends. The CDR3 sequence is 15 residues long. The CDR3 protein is CASSLVSLGNEKLFF. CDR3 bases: TGTGCCAGCAGCTTAGTCTCCCTAGGAAATGAAAAACTGTTTTTT.

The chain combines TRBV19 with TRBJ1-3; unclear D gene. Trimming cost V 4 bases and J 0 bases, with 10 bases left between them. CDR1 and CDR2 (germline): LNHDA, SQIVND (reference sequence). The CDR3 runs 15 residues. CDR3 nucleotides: TGTGCCAGTAGTACCCCACAGCTCTCTGGAAACACCATATATTTT. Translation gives CASSTPQLSGNTIYF.

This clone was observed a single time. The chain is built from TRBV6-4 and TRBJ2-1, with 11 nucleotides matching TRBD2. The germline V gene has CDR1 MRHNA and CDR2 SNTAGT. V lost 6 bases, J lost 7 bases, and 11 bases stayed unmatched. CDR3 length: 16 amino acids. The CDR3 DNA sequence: TGTGCCAGCAGCCCCTTAGCGGGAGGGCCCGCAAATGAGCAGTTCTTC. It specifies CASSPLAGGPANEQFF.

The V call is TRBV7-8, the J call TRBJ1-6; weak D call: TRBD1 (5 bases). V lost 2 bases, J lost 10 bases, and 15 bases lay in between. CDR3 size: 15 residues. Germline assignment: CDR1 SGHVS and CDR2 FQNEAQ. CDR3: CASSLFPSGKSPLHF. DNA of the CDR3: TGTGCCAGCAGCTTATTCCCCTCAGGGAAATCACCCCTCCACTTT.

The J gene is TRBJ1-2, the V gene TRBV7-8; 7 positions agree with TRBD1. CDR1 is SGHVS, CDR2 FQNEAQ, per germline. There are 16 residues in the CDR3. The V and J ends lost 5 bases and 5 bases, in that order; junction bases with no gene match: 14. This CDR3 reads CASSLDAGTDLYGYTF. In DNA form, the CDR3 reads TGTGCCAGCAGCCTTGATGCCGGGACAGACCTATATGGCTACACCTTC.

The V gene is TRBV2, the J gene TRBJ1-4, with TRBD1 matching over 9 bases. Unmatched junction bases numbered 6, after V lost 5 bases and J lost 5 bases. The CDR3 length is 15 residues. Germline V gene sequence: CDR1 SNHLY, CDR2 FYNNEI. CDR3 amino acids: CASSPGTGTNEKLFF. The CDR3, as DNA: TGTGCCAGCAGTCCCGGGACAGGGACCAATGAAAAACTGTTTTTT. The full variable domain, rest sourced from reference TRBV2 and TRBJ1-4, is EPEVTQTPSHQVTQMGQEVILRCVPISNHLYFYWYRQILGQKVEFLVSFYNNEISEKSEIFDDQFSVERPDGSNFTLKIRSTKLEDSAMYFCASSPGTGTNEKLFFGSGTQLSVL.

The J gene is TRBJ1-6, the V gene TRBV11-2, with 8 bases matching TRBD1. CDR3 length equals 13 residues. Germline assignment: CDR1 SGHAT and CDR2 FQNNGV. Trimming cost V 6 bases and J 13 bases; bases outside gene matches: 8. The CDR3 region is CASRRRTGRPLHF. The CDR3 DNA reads TGTGCCAGCAGACGAAGGACAGGGCGGCCCCTCCACTTT.

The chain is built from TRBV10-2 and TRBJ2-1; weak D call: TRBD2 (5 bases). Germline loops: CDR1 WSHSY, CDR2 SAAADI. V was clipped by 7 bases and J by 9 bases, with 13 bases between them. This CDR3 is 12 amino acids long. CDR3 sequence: CASNPPRGEQFF. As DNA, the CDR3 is TGCGCCAGCAACCCCCCCCGGGGTGAGCAGTTCTTC.

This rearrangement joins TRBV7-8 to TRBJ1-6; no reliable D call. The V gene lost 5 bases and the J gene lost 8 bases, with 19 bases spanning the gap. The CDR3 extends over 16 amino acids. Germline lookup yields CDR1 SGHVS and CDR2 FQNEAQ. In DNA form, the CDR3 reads TGTGCCAGCAGCCTTAATCCGACGGCGGGGTATTCACCCCTCCACTTT. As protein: CASSLNPTAGYSPLHF.

The DNA for the CDR3 is TGCGCCAGCAGCCAAGATTGGGCGGGAGGAGGAGAGACCCAGTACTTC. Residues: CASSQDWAGGGETQYF. The V and J genes are TRBV4-1 and TRBJ2-5; 8 positions match TRBD2. J lost 4 bases, V lost 0 bases, and 7 bases had no gene match. From germline, CDR1 is MGHRA and CDR2 YSYEKL. The CDR3 sequence is 16 residues long.

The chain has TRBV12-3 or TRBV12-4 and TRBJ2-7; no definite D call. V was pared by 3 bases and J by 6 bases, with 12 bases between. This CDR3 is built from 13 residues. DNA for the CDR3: TGTGCCAGCAGTTTGATAGAGTCGTCCGAGCAGTACGTC. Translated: CASSLIESSEQYV.

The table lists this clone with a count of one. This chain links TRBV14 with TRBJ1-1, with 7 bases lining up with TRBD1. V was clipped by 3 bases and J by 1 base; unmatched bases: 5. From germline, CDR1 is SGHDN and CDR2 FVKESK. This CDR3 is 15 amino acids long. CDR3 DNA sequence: TGTGCCAGCAGCCAGAGACAGGGCCCGAACACTGAAGCTTTCTTT. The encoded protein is CASSQRQGPNTEAFF.

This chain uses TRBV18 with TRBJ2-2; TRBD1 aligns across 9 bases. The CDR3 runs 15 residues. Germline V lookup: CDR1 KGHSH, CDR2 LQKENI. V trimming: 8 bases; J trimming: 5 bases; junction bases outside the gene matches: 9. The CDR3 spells CASTQQGAATGELFF. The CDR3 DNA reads TGTGCCAGCACTCAACAGGGGGCGGCTACCGGGGAGCTGTTTTTT.

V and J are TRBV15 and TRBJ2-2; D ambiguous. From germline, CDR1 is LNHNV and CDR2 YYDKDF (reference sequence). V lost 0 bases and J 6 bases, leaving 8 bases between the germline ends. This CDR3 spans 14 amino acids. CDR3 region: CATSRDPGAGELFF. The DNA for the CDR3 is TGTGCCACCAGCAGAGATCCGGGTGCCGGGGAGCTGTTTTTT.

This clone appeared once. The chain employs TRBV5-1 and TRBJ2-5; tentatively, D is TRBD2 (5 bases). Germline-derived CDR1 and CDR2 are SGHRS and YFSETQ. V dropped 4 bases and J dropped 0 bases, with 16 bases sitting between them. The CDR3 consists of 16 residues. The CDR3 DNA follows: TGCGCCAGCAGCGGAGGACTGACTGCTTACCAAGAGACCCAGTACTTC. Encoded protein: CASSGGLTAYQETQYF.

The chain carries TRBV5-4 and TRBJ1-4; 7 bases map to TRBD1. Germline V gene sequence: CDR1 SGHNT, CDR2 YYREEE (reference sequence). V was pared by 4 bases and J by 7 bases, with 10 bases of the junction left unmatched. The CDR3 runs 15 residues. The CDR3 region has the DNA TGTGCCAGCAGCGCCCAGACAGGGAGGAGTGAAAAACTGTTTTTT. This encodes CASSAQTGRSEKLFF.

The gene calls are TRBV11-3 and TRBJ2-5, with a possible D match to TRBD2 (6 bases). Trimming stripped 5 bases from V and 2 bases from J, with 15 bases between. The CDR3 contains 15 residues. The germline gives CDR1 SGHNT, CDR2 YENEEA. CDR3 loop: CASSLRAEGQETQYF. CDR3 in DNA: TGTGCCAGCAGCCTACGGGCGGAGGGGCAAGAGACCCAGTACTTC.

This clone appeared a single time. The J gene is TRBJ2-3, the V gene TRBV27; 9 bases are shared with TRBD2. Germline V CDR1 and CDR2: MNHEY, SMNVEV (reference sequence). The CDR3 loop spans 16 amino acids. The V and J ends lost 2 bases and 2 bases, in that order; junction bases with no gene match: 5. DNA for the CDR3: TGTGCCAGCAGTTTACTAGCGGGATTAATCACAGATACGCAGTATTTT. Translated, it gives CASSLLAGLITDTQYF.